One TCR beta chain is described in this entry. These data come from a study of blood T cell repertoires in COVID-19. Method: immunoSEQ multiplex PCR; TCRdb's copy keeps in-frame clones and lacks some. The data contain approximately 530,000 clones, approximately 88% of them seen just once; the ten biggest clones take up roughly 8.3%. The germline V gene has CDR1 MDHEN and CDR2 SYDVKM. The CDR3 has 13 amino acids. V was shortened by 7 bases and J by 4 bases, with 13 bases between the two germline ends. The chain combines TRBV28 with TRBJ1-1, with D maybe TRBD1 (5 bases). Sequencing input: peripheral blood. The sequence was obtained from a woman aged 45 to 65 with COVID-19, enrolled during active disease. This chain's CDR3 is CASTTREATEAFF. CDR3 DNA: TGTGCCAGCACGACCAGGGAGGCCACTGAAGCTTTCTTT.